This T cell receptor beta chain derives from a study of CD8 T cells in ankylosing spondylitis. The study, taken as a whole, reports: Made up of eight highly homologous variants, a TCR beta motif appeared characteristic of ankylosing spondylitis blood.

Making the TCR beta libraries involved quantitative 5'-RACE with molecular barcodes. Using its own MiXCR run on the 5' RACE reads, TCRdb lists one record per CDR3 protein. The sample lists about 390,000 distinct CDR3 sequences; 20% to 25% were seen once. Notes on this clonotype: Its specificity is not known.

V was trimmed by 4 bases and J by 2 bases, leaving 18 bases between them. Per the germline V gene, CDR1 is SEHNR and CDR2 is FQNEAQ (reference sequence). The CDR3 has 16 residues. The genes are TRBV7-9 and TRBJ2-7, with D perhaps matching TRBD2 (6 bases). This sequence originates from a male donor with ankylosing spondylitis. Material for sequencing was blood, either unsorted or a sorted T cell fraction (not recorded which). The CDR3 DNA sequence: TGTGCCAGCAGCTCCCTTTCCGATAGCGGCGCCTACGAGCAGTACTTC. Its protein is CASSSLSDSGAYEQYF.